This T cell receptor (beta chain) was sequenced during a study of T cell responses to AZD1222 COVID-19 vaccine. Looking at the study overall: Pooling covered second doses at about 4 or about 12 weeks.

Some clones are missing from TCRdb's copy, which holds only in-frame ones; the method was immunoSEQ multiplex PCR. The repertoire holds 150,000 to 200,000 clones, 90% to 95% seen once, with approximately 2.3% in the top ten. The V end was cut by 4 bases, the J end by 4 bases, with 11 bases between. CDR1 is MNHEY and CDR2 is SVGAGI in the germline V gene. The CDR3 consists of 13 residues. Here the sequenced sample was peripheral blood, taken on day 0 of AZD1222 vaccination. The sequence was collected from an adult in good health. This chain links TRBV6-5 with TRBJ2-7, with no clear D. CDR3 sequence reads: CASSSGREYEQYF. The CDR3 DNA reads as TGTGCCAGCAGTTCCGGGCGAGAGTACGAGCAGTACTTC.